This record concerns one TCR beta chain sequence. The same CDR3 can be traced to other DNA sequences in this sample. Only in-frame clones appear in the TCRdb table, and some are missing; sequencing was by immunoSEQ multiplex PCR. The sample lists a few hundred thousand clones; around 85% were seen once. This sample is drawn from a study of blood T cell repertoires in COVID-19. This receptor was taken from a woman under 30 with acute or convalescent COVID-19. The sample taken for sequencing was peripheral blood.

CDR3 region: CASSVGQGGGYTF. The CDR3 DNA reads TGTGCCAGCAGCGTCGGACAGGGGGGTGGCTACACCTTC. The V and J genes are TRBV9 and TRBJ1-2; 10 bases line up with TRBD1. CDR3 length: 13 amino acids. From germline, CDR1 is SGDLS and CDR2 YYNGEE. V was pared by 2 bases and J by 7 bases, with 2 bases of the junction left unmatched. Looking up the rest from reference TRBV9 and TRBJ1-2 gives the full variable domain: DSGVTQTPKHLITATGQRVTLRCSPRSGDLSVYWYQQSLDQGLQFLIQYYNGEERAKGNILERFSAQQFPDLHSELNLSSLELGDSALYFCASSVGQGGGYTFGSGTRLTVV.